A single sample gave rise to the 20 T cell receptor beta chains below, sequenced in a study of technical replicates of blood from several donors. Only in-frame clones appear in the TCRdb table, and some are missing; sequencing was by immunoSEQ multiplex PCR. The table has 80,000 or so clones, 98% seen once; the top ten hold more than 0.12%. Sequenced input: T cells isolated from PBMCs. The receptors derive from a human donor in good health.

The chain carries TRBV14 and TRBJ1-5; TRBD1 agrees at 8 bases. V shed 0 bases and J 4 bases; nucleotides not matched to a gene: 5. CDR3 length: 16 amino acids. Germline V gene lookup returns CDR1 SGHDN and CDR2 FVKESK. The chain's CDR3 is CASSQEDRAGNQPQHF. In DNA, the CDR3 is TGTGCCAGCAGCCAAGAGGACAGGGCGGGGAATCAGCCCCAGCATTTT.

The V gene is TRBV5-1, the J gene TRBJ2-5, with 7 bases lining up with TRBD1. Germline values: CDR1 SGHRS, CDR2 YFSETQ. V was pared by 3 bases and J by 3 bases, with 2 bases of the junction left unmatched. This CDR3 comprises 13 residues. For the CDR3, the DNA is TGCGCCAGCAGCTATGGGACAGAAGAGACCCAGTACTTC. It yields the protein CASSYGTEETQYF.

The V and J genes are TRBV28 and TRBJ1-3; tentatively, D is TRBD1 (6 bases). The CDR3 is 18 residues long. V was shortened by 6 bases and J by 2 bases, with 23 bases between the two germline ends. Germline values: CDR1 MDHEN, CDR2 SYDVKM. The CDR3 loop reads CASSLTPTTGIAGNTIYF. DNA for the CDR3: TGTGCCAGCAGCCTCACGCCGACAACAGGGATCGCTGGAAACACCATATATTTT.

The rearrangement uses TRBV5-1 and TRBJ2-7; D ambiguous. The CDR3 has 13 amino acids. Trimming stripped 4 bases from V and 4 bases from J, with 12 bases between. The V gene's germline CDR1 is SGHRS and CDR2 YFSETQ. CDR3 in DNA: TGCGCCAGCAGCCTCGGCGACTTTTACGAGCAGTACTTC. Translated, it gives CASSLGDFYEQYF. Drawing the rest from reference TRBV5-1 and TRBJ2-7, the complete variable domain is KAGVTQTPRYLIKTRGQQVTLSCSPISGHRSVSWYQQTPGQGLQFLFEYFSETQRNKGNFPGRFSGRQFSNSRSEMNVSTLELGDSALYLCASSLGDFYEQYFGPGTRLTVT.

The chain joins TRBV5-3 to TRBJ1-2; D is possibly TRBD1 (6 bases). TRBV5-3 is treated as an ORF (open reading frame) with a function not yet certain. The germline V and J ends were trimmed by 4 bases and 0 bases, with 13 bases remaining between them. The CDR3 extends over 15 amino acids. CDR3 bases: TGTGCCAGAAGCCCCGAAAAGGGGGCTAACTATGGCTACACCTTC. It translates to CARSPEKGANYGYTF.

The chain joins TRBV11-2 to TRBJ2-5; 8 nucleotides align to TRBD2. CDR1 and CDR2 from the germline V gene are SGHAT and FQNNGV. This CDR3 is 17 amino acids long. Trimming removed 1 base from V and 5 bases from J; junction bases left unmatched: 12. In DNA, the CDR3 is TGTGCCAGCAGCTTAGGGCATCGGGAGGGCCGTTGGGAGACCCAGTACTTC. Translated, it gives CASSLGHREGRWETQYF.

The chain's CDR3 is CASSLGGSYEQYF. In DNA, the CDR3 is TGTGCCAGCAGCTTGGGCGGGAGTTACGAGCAGTACTTC. The chain carries TRBV11-3 and TRBJ2-7; 7 bases align to TRBD2. Per germline, CDR1 SGHNT and CDR2 YENEEA. The V and J ends lost 3 bases and 4 bases, in that order; junction bases with no gene match: 3. CDR3 length equals 13 residues. Combining the CDR3 with reference TRBV11-3 and TRBJ2-7 gives the whole variable domain EAGVVQSPRYKIIEKKQPVAFWCNPISGHNTLYWYLQNLGQGPELLIRYENEEAVDDSQLPKDRFSAERLKGVDSTLKIQPAELGDSAVYLCASSLGGSYEQYFGPGTRLTVT.

The chain carries TRBV6-1 and TRBJ2-1; 9 nucleotides align to TRBD2. Germline V gene data show CDR1 as MNHNS and CDR2 as SASEGT. The ends lost 6 bases at V and 8 bases at J; junction bases unmatched: 11. The CDR3 length is 15 residues. The CDR3 reads CASSNRGAGGHEQFF. As DNA, the CDR3 is TGTGCCAGCAGCAATAGAGGAGCGGGGGGCCATGAGCAGTTCTTC.

V and J are TRBV5-6 and TRBJ2-1; perhaps TRBD1 as D (5 bases). This CDR3 is built from 16 residues. Germline V gene data show CDR1 as SGHDT and CDR2 as YYEEEE. The germline V and J ends were trimmed by 1 base and 2 bases, with 13 bases remaining between them. The CDR3 DNA is TGTGCCAGCAGCTTGAATCAGGGAATAACCTACAATGAGCAGTTCTTC. Its translation: CASSLNQGITYNEQFF.

V is TRBV4-2 and J is TRBJ1-2; 7 bases are shared with TRBD1. CDR1 is LGHNA and CDR2 is YNFKEQ in the germline V gene. V gave up 0 bases and J gave up 4 bases; unmatched junction bases: 14. The CDR3 is made up of 18 amino acids. CDR3 in DNA: TGTGCCAGCAGCCAAGATCTTCTACGCTACAGGGGATCCTATGGCTACACCTTC. It encodes CASSQDLLRYRGSYGYTF.

V is TRBV6-4 and J is TRBJ1-2, with a possible D match to TRBD1 (5 bases). Germline CDR1 is MRHNA and CDR2 is SNTAGT. The CDR3 contains 13 residues. With 6 bases removed from V and 6 bases from J, the gap between germline ends came to 14 bases. CDR3 DNA: TGTGCCAGCAGGGCCGACAGTCAGAATGGCTACACCTTC. It encodes CASRADSQNGYTF.

This clone was seen once. One end of the junction fails to match germline, which may point to a read error. The chain uses TRBV5-6 and TRBJ1-2; D is undetermined. Germline-derived CDR1 and CDR2 are SGHDT and YYEEEE. The CDR3 extends over 12 amino acids. CDR3 sequence (DNA): TGTGCCAGCAGCTCCGTACCTAATTCCGCAAACTTC. This gives the protein CASSSVPNSANF. Full variable domain (missing parts from reference TRBV5-6 and TRBJ1-2): DAGVTQSPTHLIKTRGQQVTLRCSPKSGHDTVSWYQQALGQGPQFIFQYYEEEERQRGNFPDRFSGHQFPNYSSELNVNALLLGDSALYLCASSSVPNSANFGSGTRLTVV.

The chain is built from TRBV15 and TRBJ2-7; 9 bases map to TRBD1. The CDR3 extends over 20 amino acids. Germline CDR1 and CDR2: LNHNV and YYDKDF (reference sequence). The V gene end was trimmed by 0 bases and the J gene end by 3 bases; junction bases not matched to a gene: 18. In DNA form, the CDR3 reads TGTGCCACCAGCAGAGATATAACGGGACAGGGCCCCAAATCCTTCTACGAGCAGTACTTC. This gives the protein CATSRDITGQGPKSFYEQYF.

This sequence joins TRBV2 and TRBJ1-2; a weak D match, TRBD1 (5 bases). Germline lookup yields CDR1 SNHLY and CDR2 FYNNEI. The CDR3 runs to 15 residues. The V and J ends lost 1 base and 4 bases respectively, with 13 bases between them. The DNA for the CDR3 is TGTGCCAGCAGTGAAGGAGGTCAGGGAATCTATGGCTACACCTTC. As protein: CASSEGGQGIYGYTF.

The rearrangement joins TRBV6-5 to TRBJ2-7; 8 bases match TRBD1. CDR1 and CDR2 from the germline V gene are MNHEY and SVGAGI. V lost 5 bases, J lost 4 bases, and 7 bases stayed unmatched. The CDR3 spans 14 residues. The CDR3 spells CASSTRDRWYEQYF. CDR3 bases: TGTGCCAGCAGTACCCGGGACAGGTGGTACGAGCAGTACTTC.

The chain employs TRBV18 and TRBJ2-7; no definite D call. The germline V gene encodes CDR1 KGHSH and CDR2 LQKENI. V was pared by 3 bases and J by 5 bases, with 14 bases between. This CDR3 has 14 residues. DNA for the CDR3: TGTGCCAGCTCACCGCAGTTGGGCTCGGACGAGCAGTACTTC. Its protein product is CASSPQLGSDEQYF.

This sequence joins TRBV4-1 and TRBJ2-3; 7 nucleotides align to TRBD2. CDR3 length equals 15 residues. CDR1 is MGHRA, CDR2 YSYEKL, per germline. V trimming: 4 bases; J trimming: 4 bases; junction bases outside the gene matches: 8. CDR3 nucleotide sequence: TGCGCCAGCAGCCGCGTCCGGGGGGTGGCAGATACGCAGTATTTT. Protein sequence: CASSRVRGVADTQYF.

This chain joins TRBV27 and TRBJ2-1; D perhaps matches TRBD2 (6 bases). The V gene lost 8 bases and the J gene lost 0 bases, with 14 bases spanning the gap. The germline V gene has CDR1 MNHEY and CDR2 SMNVEV (reference sequence). The CDR3 runs 15 residues. The CDR3 spells CASRGGTNSYNEQFF. CDR3 DNA sequence: TGTGCCAGCCGGGGCGGGACCAACTCCTACAATGAGCAGTTCTTC.

For the CDR3, the DNA is TGTGCCAGCAGCTTGGAAGGGGGCGCGACCGGGGAGCTGTTTTTT. Encoded protein: CASSLEGGATGELFF. The V call is TRBV5-8, the J call TRBJ2-2; 7 bases agree with TRBD1. Germline V lookup: CDR1 SGHTS, CDR2 YDEGEE. J lost 5 bases, V lost 0 bases, and 4 bases had no gene match. The CDR3 covers 15 residues. The variable domain in full, completed from reference TRBV5-8 and TRBJ2-2, reads EAGVTQSPTHLIKTRGQQATLRCSPISGHTSVYWYQQALGLGLQFLLWYDEGEERNRGNFPPRFSGRQFPNYSSELNVNALELEDSALYLCASSLEGGATGELFFGEGSRLTVL.

CDR3 DNA sequence: TGTGCCAGCAGTGGGACAGTGAACACTGAAGCTTTCTTT. Translation: CASSGTVNTEAFF. This chain joins TRBV6-1 and TRBJ1-1; TRBD1 might be the D (6 bases). This CDR3 is 13 amino acids long. V gave up 4 bases and J gave up 0 bases, with 6 bases separating them. The germline V gene has CDR1 MNHNS and CDR2 SASEGT.